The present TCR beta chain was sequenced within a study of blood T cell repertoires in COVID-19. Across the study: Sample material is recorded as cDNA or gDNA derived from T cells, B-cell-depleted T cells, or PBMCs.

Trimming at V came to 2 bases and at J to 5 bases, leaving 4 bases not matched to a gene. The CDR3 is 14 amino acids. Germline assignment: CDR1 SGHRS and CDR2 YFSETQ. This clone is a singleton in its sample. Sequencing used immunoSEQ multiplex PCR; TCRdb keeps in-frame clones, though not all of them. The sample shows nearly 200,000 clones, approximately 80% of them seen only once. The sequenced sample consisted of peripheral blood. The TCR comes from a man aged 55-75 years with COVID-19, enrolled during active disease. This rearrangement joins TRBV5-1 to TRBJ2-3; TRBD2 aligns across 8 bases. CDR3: CASSLAGAVDTQYF. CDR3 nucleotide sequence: TGCGCCAGCAGCTTAGCGGGAGCGGTAGATACGCAGTATTTT.